This T cell receptor beta chain was documented in a study of blood T cells in healthy people across ages. Study background: T cells yielded about one barcoded beta molecule per two cells through template switching.

Points from the study as a whole: Strong correlation existed between TCR beta diversity and naive T cell percentage. Per million T cells, TCR beta diversity dropped about linearly as age rose. In long-lived donors, naive CD4+ cell counts and diversity exceeded those of aged donors.

V shed 9 bases and J shed 2 bases, with 10 bases lying between them. Germline V gives CDR1 LGHDT, CDR2 YNNKEL (reference sequence). The CDR3 extends over 12 amino acids. Together with a sample-barcoded 5' primer, a J-beta primer mix was included in a second PCR lasting roughly 6 to 12 cycles. TCRdb used MiXCR to reprocess the 5' RACE reads, holding one entry per CDR3 protein. The sample lists fewer than 750,000 distinct CDR3 sequences; about 50% were seen once. Comments on this clonotype: The antigen is undetermined.

The sequencing input was blood. The chain is built from TRBV3-1 and TRBJ1-1; D gene unclear. The source is an elderly woman in good health. For the CDR3, the DNA is TGTGCCAGTAGTAGGAGTAACACTGAAGCTTTCTTT. It is translated as CASSRSNTEAFF.